The T cell receptor (beta chain) under discussion was sequenced for a study of T cell responses to AZD1222 COVID-19 vaccine. Second doses at about 4 or about 12 weeks were pooled. The study's findings and limits: Reportedly, nearly half the spike-specific TCRs target unmutated variant regions. The donor cohort was predominantly white British with a female majority, and clonal diversity may have been underestimated. An increase in Spike-specific TCR breadth and depth was observed after two AZD1222 doses.

Comments on this clone: Its antigen is as yet unknown.

The repertoire was sequenced with immunoSEQ multiplex PCR; TCRdb's copy has only in-frame clones and lacks some. Here the sample spans some 150,000 clones, 70% to 90% being singletons. The ends were cut back, 5 bases at V and 0 bases at J, with 7 bases in the middle. CDR1 is LNHDA, CDR2 SQIVND, per germline (reference sequence). The length of the CDR3 is 14 residues. This TCR was recovered from an adult who received the AZD1222 COVID-19 vaccine. Specimen: peripheral blood, collected 28 days after the second AZD1222 dose. V gene TRBV19 combines with J gene TRBJ1-4; D call uncertain. DNA for the CDR3: TGTGCCAGTAGTCACCGGGCAACTAATGAAAAACTGTTTTTT. Protein sequence: CASSHRATNEKLFF.